The 31 T cell receptor beta chains in this list originate from one sample, sequenced in a study of blood T cell repertoires in COVID-19. Clones were read by immunoSEQ multiplex PCR, and TCRdb kept only the in-frame ones, dropping some. The table shows tens of thousands of clones, with roughly 70% occurring only once. The sequenced sample was peripheral blood. Source of these receptors: a man aged 65-85 years with COVID-19, enrolled during active disease.

The V call is TRBV28, the J call TRBJ2-3; 7 nucleotides agree with TRBD2. The CDR3 has 16 amino acids. V lost 7 bases and J lost 1; bases outside the gene matches: 11. Germline CDR1 is MDHEN and CDR2 is SYDVKM. The CDR3 protein is CASIGGGPFRTDTQYF. In DNA form, the CDR3 reads TGTGCCAGCATAGGCGGGGGACCCTTCCGCACAGATACGCAGTATTTT.

This clone was seen at least ten times. This chain connects TRBV6-6 to TRBJ1-4; D gene ambiguous. CDR1 MNHNY and CDR2 SVGAGI come from the germline V gene (reference sequence). The germline V and J ends were trimmed by 5 bases and 7 bases, with 8 bases remaining between them. The CDR3 is made up of 12 amino acids. CDR3 in amino acids: CASSDAGEKLFF. CDR3 DNA sequence: TGTGCCAGCAGTGACGCGGGTGAAAAACTGTTTTTT.

This clone appeared a few times. The chain recombines TRBV20-1 with TRBJ2-3, with 9 bases identical to TRBD2. The V segment lost 3 bases and the J segment 5 bases; nucleotides outside the gene matches: 6. Looked up from germline, CDR1 is DFQATT and CDR2 is SNEGSKA (reference sequence). The CDR3 spans 14 residues. CDR3 protein: CSASSGGEVDTQYF. The CDR3 DNA is TGCAGTGCTAGTAGCGGGGGAGAGGTAGATACGCAGTATTTT.

The rearrangement uses TRBV6-2 or TRBV6-3 and TRBJ2-6; D call uncertain. Trimming pared 2 bases from V and 0 bases from J, leaving 8 bases between. The germline V gene has CDR1 MNHEY and CDR2 SVGEGT. The CDR3 length is 16 residues. The CDR3 sequence is CASSYGLVSGANVLTF. CDR3 nucleotide sequence: TGTGCCAGCAGTTACGGCCTGGTCTCTGGGGCCAACGTCCTGACTTTC.

This clone was seen only once. The J gene is TRBJ1-1, the V gene TRBV15, with unresolved D. The CDR3 sequence is 13 residues long. With 0 bases removed from V and 7 bases from J, the gap between germline ends came to 9 bases. Germline-derived CDR1 and CDR2 are LNHNV and YYDKDF (reference sequence). Here the CDR3 reads CATSRDGGFEAFF. CDR3 DNA: TGTGCCACCAGCAGAGATGGAGGGTTTGAAGCTTTCTTT.

The gene calls are TRBV29-1 and TRBJ1-2; TRBD1 matches 7 bases. From germline, CDR1 is SQVTM and CDR2 ANQGSEA. The CDR3 consists of 12 residues. Trimming took 3 bases from V and 7 from J; bases not matched to a gene: 5. The CDR3, as DNA: TGCAGCGTTGATGACAGGGCTTCTGGCTACACCTTC. Protein sequence: CSVDDRASGYTF. The whole variable domain, remainder taken from reference TRBV29-1 and TRBJ1-2, is SAVISQKPSRDICQRGTSLTIQCQVDSQVTMMFWYRQQPGQSLTLIATANQGSEATYESGFVIDKFPISRPNLTFSTLTVSNMSPEDSSIYLCSVDDRASGYTFGSGTRLTVV.

The chain employs TRBV18 and TRBJ2-1; D ambiguous. The CDR3 has 14 amino acids. Trimming stripped 2 bases from V and 4 bases from J, with 9 bases between. Germline CDR1 is KGHSH and CDR2 is LQKENI. The CDR3 loop reads CASSPLVQYNEQFF. As DNA, the CDR3 is TGTGCCAGCTCACCATTGGTTCAGTACAATGAGCAGTTCTTC.

The chain links TRBV28 to TRBJ2-1; 12 bases are a match to TRBD2. The CDR3 is made up of 18 amino acids. V gave up 3 bases and J gave up 7 bases; unmatched junction bases: 13. Per the germline V gene, CDR1 is MDHEN and CDR2 is SYDVKM. CDR3 residues: CASSFIQGRLAGANEQFF. CDR3 DNA sequence: TGTGCCAGCAGTTTTATACAGGGGCGACTAGCGGGAGCGAATGAGCAGTTCTTC.

The chain employs TRBV28 and TRBJ2-5, with 14 bases that match TRBD2. CDR1 MDHEN and CDR2 SYDVKM come from the germline V gene. The CDR3 length is 16 residues. The trim removed 4 bases at V and 6 bases at J, leaving 7 bases unmatched. CDR3 sequence: CASSSPTSGRAQTQYF. In DNA form, the CDR3 reads TGTGCCAGCAGTTCCCCGACTAGCGGGAGGGCTCAGACCCAGTACTTC.

The rearrangement joins TRBV4-2 to TRBJ1-6; D might be TRBD1 (5 bases). With 0 bases removed from V and 10 bases from J, the gap between germline ends came to 7 bases. The CDR3 totals 13 residues. CDR1 and CDR2 (germline): LGHNA, YNFKEQ. The CDR3: CASSQDKGSPLHF. The CDR3 nucleotides read TGTGCCAGCAGCCAAGATAAGGGGTCACCCCTCCACTTT.

This clone was detected a few times. J is TRBJ1-4 and V is TRBV10-2; a weak D match, TRBD1 (6 bases). V lost 0 bases, J lost 2 bases, and 13 bases lay in between. CDR1 is WSHSY and CDR2 is SAAADI in the germline V gene. The CDR3 totals 17 residues. CDR3 in DNA: TGCGCCAGCAGTGAGTCGCAGGGGTTGGCGACTAATGAAAAACTGTTTTTT. Its translation: CASSESQGLATNEKLFF.

CDR3 sequence: CASSLADALAVGGELFF. The CDR3 DNA sequence: TGCGCCAGCAGCTTGGCCGATGCACTAGCTGTAGGCGGGGAGCTGTTTTTT. The chain recombines TRBV5-1 with TRBJ2-2, with TRBD2 as a possible D gene (6 bases). CDR3 size: 17 residues. Germline CDR1 is SGHRS and CDR2 is YFSETQ. V was pared by 0 bases and J by 7 bases, with 19 bases between.

This clone was counted a single time. The chain employs TRBV18 and TRBJ2-1, with a tentative D call TRBD1 (5 bases). V lost 3 bases and J lost 5, with 14 bases in between. CDR3 length: 15 residues. In germline, CDR1 is KGHSH, CDR2 LQKENI. The CDR3, as DNA: TGTGCCAGCTCACCGTCTCTGGGGCACGACAATGAGCAGTTCTTC. Protein sequence: CASSPSLGHDNEQFF.

The chain has TRBV28 and TRBJ2-1, with D uncertain. CDR3 length: 11 residues. Germline V gene sequence: CDR1 MDHEN, CDR2 SYDVKM. V lost 3 bases, J lost 10 bases, and 7 bases lay in between. In DNA, the CDR3 is TGTGCCAGCAGTTTGGTAGTCGAGCAGTTCTTC. Translated, it gives CASSLVVEQFF.

The chain uses TRBV4-3 and TRBJ2-7; 7 bases line up with TRBD1. Trimming cost V 1 base and J 3 bases; bases outside gene matches: 15. The CDR3 has 18 amino acids. Per the germline V gene, CDR1 is LGHNA and CDR2 is YSLEER. In nucleotides, the CDR3 is TGCGCCAGCAGCCAAGCCCTCCGTGGGGCAGGGGGTAGCTACGAGCAGTACTTC. Amino acid sequence: CASSQALRGAGGSYEQYF.

The chain uses TRBV11-3 and TRBJ2-7; tentative D call: TRBD1 (5 bases). This CDR3 comprises 15 residues. Deletions cut 1 base from V and 0 bases from J, with 10 bases between. Looked up from germline, CDR1 is SGHNT and CDR2 is YENEEA. The CDR3 DNA sequence: TGTGCCAGCAGCTTAGGTACAGGCAGCTCCTACGAGCAGTACTTC. Translated: CASSLGTGSSYEQYF. The full variable domain, completed using reference TRBV11-3 and TRBJ2-7, is EAGVVQSPRYKIIEKKQPVAFWCNPISGHNTLYWYLQNLGQGPELLIRYENEEAVDDSQLPKDRFSAERLKGVDSTLKIQPAELGDSAVYLCASSLGTGSSYEQYFGPGTRLTVT.

The chain combines TRBV29-1 with TRBJ1-1, with D possibly being TRBD1 (6 bases). V lost 6 bases, J lost 5 bases, and 13 bases lay in between. In germline, CDR1 is SQVTM, CDR2 ANQGSEA. This CDR3 region has 12 residues. The CDR3, as DNA: TGCAGCGTGGCAGGGGTAGGGACTGAAGCTTTCTTT. This gives the protein CSVAGVGTEAFF.

V is TRBV5-6 and J is TRBJ2-2; D gene unclear. The CDR3 sequence is 14 residues long. V shed 5 bases and J shed 0 bases, with 8 bases lying between them. CDR1 SGHDT and CDR2 YYEEEE come from the germline V gene. This CDR3 reads CASRVAPNTGELFF. The CDR3 DNA reads TGTGCCAGCAGAGTAGCTCCGAACACCGGGGAGCTGTTTTTT.

This clone has a single count. The chain couples TRBV28 to TRBJ1-3; D might be TRBD1 (6 bases). Looked up from germline, CDR1 is MDHEN and CDR2 is SYDVKM. The V and J ends lost 5 bases and 0 bases respectively, with 17 bases between them. The CDR3 covers 17 residues. The CDR3: CASSPGTIQVSGNTIYF. The CDR3 DNA reads TGTGCCAGCAGTCCAGGGACAATTCAGGTCTCTGGAAACACCATATATTTT.

The DNA of the CDR3 is TGTGCCATCGCAACCCCGGTGGAGACTGAAGCTTTCTTT. Encoded protein: CAIATPVETEAFF. This chain connects TRBV10-3 to TRBJ1-1; no clear D gene. Looked up from germline, CDR1 is ENHRY and CDR2 is SYGVKD. The CDR3 contains 13 residues. The ends were cut back, 8 bases at V and 5 bases at J, with 15 bases in the middle.

The chain has TRBV5-6 and TRBJ2-3; 11 bases fit TRBD2. The CDR3 runs to 18 residues. Trimming removed 4 bases from V and 2 bases from J; junction bases left unmatched: 12. Germline-derived CDR1 and CDR2 are SGHDT and YYEEEE. The CDR3 DNA sequence: TGTGCCAGCAGCCCCTTACGGGGACTAGCGGACTACACAGATACGCAGTATTTT. This translates into CASSPLRGLADYTDTQYF. The full variable domain, rest sourced from reference TRBV5-6 and TRBJ2-3, is DAGVTQSPTHLIKTRGQQVTLRCSPKSGHDTVSWYQQALGQGPQFIFQYYEEEERQRGNFPDRFSGHQFPNYSSELNVNALLLGDSALYLCASSPLRGLADYTDTQYFGPGTRLTVL.

This chain connects TRBV7-2 to TRBJ1-2; 8 bases match TRBD1. Germline V gene lookup returns CDR1 SGHTA and CDR2 FQGNSA. This CDR3 spans 15 amino acids. J gave up 4 bases and V 5 bases, and 9 bases lay outside the gene matches. CDR3 in amino acids: CASSPTPGGAYGYTF. The CDR3, as DNA: TGTGCCAGCAGCCCGACGCCAGGGGGCGCCTATGGCTACACCTTC.

This clone was recorded only once. The chain has TRBV10-3 and TRBJ2-2; D is perhaps TRBD1 (5 bases). Trimming stripped 4 bases from V and 0 bases from J, with 9 bases between. CDR1 is ENHRY, CDR2 SYGVKD, per germline. There are 15 residues in the CDR3. CDR3 residues: CAISVLTANTGELFF. CDR3 sequence (DNA): TGTGCCATCAGTGTTTTGACAGCGAACACCGGGGAGCTGTTTTTT.

This clone has just a few counts. The CDR3 sequence: CAISSSDGYYGYTF. Here the CDR3 DNA reads TGTGCCATCAGTTCCAGCGACGGATACTATGGCTACACCTTC. The chain joins TRBV10-3 to TRBJ1-2, with D uncertain. V lost 5 bases and J 3 bases, leaving 13 bases between the germline ends. The CDR3 loop spans 14 amino acids. Germline loops: CDR1 ENHRY, CDR2 SYGVKD.

This clone was found a few times. One end of the junction fails to match germline, which may point to a read error. This chain connects TRBV7-2 to TRBJ1-3, with 7 bases lining up with TRBD1. The CDR3 has 12 residues. Germline CDR1 and CDR2: SGHTA and FQGNSA. The CDR3 loop is CASSLGQGEYNF. CDR3 nucleotides: TGTGCCAGCAGCTTAGGACAGGGAGAGTATAATTTT.

The chain employs TRBV11-2 and TRBJ2-2, with D perhaps matching TRBD1 (6 bases). The V end lost 8 bases, the J end lost 1 base, and 17 bases lay between the germline ends. Looked up from germline, CDR1 is SGHAT and CDR2 is FQNNGV. CDR3 length equals 16 residues. The CDR3 protein is CASRTPGHKNTGELFF. DNA of the CDR3: TGTGCCAGCCGTACTCCGGGACACAAGAACACCGGGGAGCTGTTTTTT.

The V and J genes are TRBV7-9 and TRBJ2-3; weak D call: TRBD1 (6 bases). The CDR3 has 15 amino acids. The V and J ends lost 2 bases and 2 bases respectively, with 11 bases between them. The V gene's germline CDR1 is SEHNR and CDR2 FQNEAQ (reference sequence). CDR3 in amino acids: CASSLTQGATDTQYF. The CDR3 DNA follows: TGTGCCAGCAGCTTAACACAGGGAGCCACAGATACGCAGTATTTT.

This chain uses TRBV19 with TRBJ2-2; 14 nucleotides match TRBD2. Unmatched junction bases numbered 4, after V lost 0 bases and J lost 4 bases. Germline lookup yields CDR1 LNHDA and CDR2 SQIVND (reference sequence). CDR3 length: 18 amino acids. This CDR3 reads CASSIDPTSGRGTGELFF. The CDR3 coding sequence is TGTGCCAGTAGTATAGATCCGACTAGCGGGAGGGGCACCGGGGAGCTGTTTTTT. Supplemented by reference TRBV19 and TRBJ2-2, the full variable domain reads DGGITQSPKYLFRKEGQNVTLSCEQNLNHDAMYWYRQDPGQGLRLIYYSQIVNDFQKGDIAEGYSVSREKKESFPLTVTSAQKNPTAFYLCASSIDPTSGRGTGELFFGEGSRLTVL.

The CDR3 here is CASSPLSGGEQFF. The CDR3 bases are TGTGCCAGCAGCCCGCTATCTGGGGGGGAGCAGTTCTTC. The chain carries TRBV11-3 and TRBJ2-1; a possible D gene is TRBD2 (6 bases). The ends were cut back, 5 bases at V and 10 bases at J, with 15 bases in the middle. The CDR3 extends over 13 amino acids. The germline CDR1 and CDR2 sequences are SGHNT and YENEEA.

The J gene is TRBJ2-3, the V gene TRBV6-5, with TRBD1 matching 7 bases. CDR1 and CDR2 from the germline V gene are MNHEY and SVGAGI. This CDR3 region has 14 residues. V shed 9 bases, J shed 2 bases, and the junction held 8 bases outside the gene matches. The CDR3 sequence: CASSGTVFTDTQYF. For the CDR3, the DNA is TGTGCCAGTTCCGGGACAGTCTTCACAGATACGCAGTATTTT.

V gene TRBV25-1 combines with J gene TRBJ1-1; 10 nucleotides agree with TRBD1. Unmatched junction bases numbered 7, after V lost 8 bases and J lost 7 bases. Germline loops: CDR1 MGHDK, CDR2 SYGVNS. The CDR3 is made up of 13 amino acids. The CDR3 DNA reads TGTGCCAGCCGGAGGGGGACAGGGGTTGAAGCTTTCTTT. It translates to CASRRGTGVEAFF.